Listed below are T cell receptor beta chains from one sample, sequenced in a study of early T cells in non-severe SARS-CoV-2 infection. TCRdb re-called the 5' RACE reads with MiXCR, one entry per CDR3 protein. The sample lists fewer than 85,000 distinct CDR3 sequences, roughly 14% occurring once. The material was whole blood, obtained at baseline. These receptors all stem from an adult who was a healthcare worker with PCR-confirmed SARS-CoV-2 infection or an uninfected control (not recorded which). Each CDR3 is given with its conserved first and last residue. The order of the fields is CDR3 length, J gene, V gene, CDR3 protein.

>14|TRBJ2-2|TRBV11-2
CASSLQANTGELFF
>14|TRBJ1-4|TRBV12-3/TRBV12-4
CASNLQGPYEKLFF
>16|TRBJ2-3|TRBV7-9
CASSPGLGQTTDTQYF
>17|TRBJ2-2|TRBV5-1
CASSLGTSGVGTGELFF
>12|TRBJ2-3|TRBV20-1
CSAGERPDTQYF
>13|TRBJ1-6|TRBV7-9
CASSRTGESPLHF
>16|TRBJ2-3|TRBV27
CASSLSSGRALDTQYF
>14|TRBJ1-1|TRBV5-1
CASSLGAGVTEAFF
>13|TRBJ1-1|TRBV6-2/TRBV6-3
CASHGLPNTEAFF
>15|TRBJ2-2|TRBV4-1
CASSPLAGDTGELFF
>11|TRBJ2-1|TRBV5-5
CASSLVREQFF
>17|TRBJ2-1|TRBV28
CASSLRGQGSAYNEQFF
>14|TRBJ2-7|TRBV18
CASSPTSGAEEQYF
>16|TRBJ2-2|TRBV12-3/TRBV12-4
CASSRDGPAGTGELFF
>12|TRBJ2-1|TRBV11-2
CASSNQGDEQFF
>18|TRBJ2-2|TRBV27
CASSFVFSVTEDTGELFF
>16|TRBJ2-7|TRBV7-6
CASSLASRGPKVEQYF
>17|TRBJ1-4|TRBV3-1
CASSHAAPGLLNEKLFF
>14|TRBJ2-3|TRBV9
CASNRGQGTDTQYF
>16|TRBJ1-5|TRBV6-6
CASSKHRDRGGQPQHF
>15|TRBJ2-1|TRBV5-1
CASSLPSGSLGEQFF
>15|TRBJ1-5|TRBV10-3
CAISEVPGNDQPQHF
>12|TRBJ2-1|TRBV29-1
CSVRLAGYEQFF
>15|TRBJ2-5|TRBV21-1
CASSYKDRSQETQYF
>13|TRBJ2-3|TRBV19
CASRRGGTDTQYF
>11|TRBJ2-7|TRBV5-6
CASSWGSEQYF
>11|TRBJ1-2|TRBV20-1
CSARGGQGDSF
>16|TRBJ2-3|TRBV27
CASSLSGTGDSRTQYF
>13|TRBJ2-5|TRBV3-1
CASSQESRETQYF
>15|TRBJ1-2|TRBV5-4
CASSTLYRDDYGYTF
>13|TRBJ1-2|TRBV5-1
CASSFGKSDGYTF
>15|TRBJ2-5|TRBV2
CASTFRTGVYETQYF
>12|TRBJ1-1|TRBV28
CASSASPTEAFF